This T cell receptor (beta chain) was documented in a study of blood T cell repertoires in COVID-19. Overall study context: Specimens from acute and convalescent COVID-19 originated in the United States, Italy and Spain. T cells, B-cell-depleted T cells, or PBMCs provided the cDNA or gDNA that served as material.

This clone occurred a few times. At one of its ends the junction is not consistent with the germline gene, which may arise from a read error. Authors' analysis steps: Amplification of reference gene primers was used by the study to estimate nucleated cell counts. Measured with immunoSEQ multiplex PCR; TCRdb has only the in-frame clones, and not every one. V and J calls and clone size are as listed in that table; D and trimming were resolved from the DNA. The repertoire holds 88,000 or so clones, with around four fifths as singletons. Looked up from germline, CDR1 is LNHNV and CDR2 is YYDKDF (reference sequence). The length of the CDR3 is 15 residues.

The clonotype originates from a human donor in a cohort sampled during active COVID-19. The rearrangement links TRBV15 to TRBJ1-4; 8 bases are a match to TRBD1. Sequencing input: peripheral blood. The CDR3 bases are TGTGCCACCAGTAACTCAGGGGGCGTAAATGGAAAACTGTTTTTT. Its translation is CATSNSGGVNGKLFF.